These T cell receptor beta chains were read from a single sample in a study of cytomegalovirus exposure and HLA in healthy donors. Only in-frame clones appear in the TCRdb table, and some are missing; sequencing was by immunoSEQ multiplex PCR. The table records some 210,000 clones, 80% to 90% of them present only once. Material for sequencing was PBMCs. These receptors were taken from a young woman in good health and CMV-seropositive. CDR3s include the opening cysteine and the closing phenylalanine or tryptophan. D genes are given only for firm matches. The size entry is marked missing in some rows and otherwise reads once, few, many or a size class.

cdr3_aa cdr3_nt v_call clone_size j_call d_call
CAWSIRVSSYNEQFF TGTGCCTGGAGTATCAGGGTTAGCTCCTACAATGAGCAGTTCTTC TRBV30 once TRBJ2-1 .
CAWMRTLPYNEQFF TGTGCCTGGATGAGGACTCTACCCTACAATGAGCAGTTCTTC TRBV30 . TRBJ2-1 .
CASSQGRLAGGPSYNEQFF TGTGCCAGCAGCCAAGGGCGTCTAGCGGGAGGCCCGTCCTACAATGAGCAGTTCTTC TRBV14 . TRBJ2-1 TRBD2
CASSATTSGSIHEQYF TGTGCCAGCAGCGCTACGACTAGCGGGAGTATCCACGAGCAGTACTTC TRBV5-5 . TRBJ2-7 TRBD2
CASSPGQGAHEQYF TGTGCCAGCAGCCCGGGACAGGGGGCACACGAGCAGTACTTC TRBV28 . TRBJ2-7 TRBD1
CAISESGGTNEKLFF TGTGCCATCAGTGAGTCCGGGGGGACTAATGAAAAACTGTTTTTT TRBV10-3 once TRBJ1-4 .
CASSLPGQDNTGELFF TGTGCCAGCAGTTTGCCGGGACAGGACAACACCGGGGAGCTGTTTTTT TRBV28 . TRBJ2-2 TRBD1
CASSFHLVGQGLWPYEQYF TGCGCCAGCAGCTTCCATCTCGTAGGGCAGGGCCTTTGGCCCTACGAGCAGTACTTC TRBV5-1 . TRBJ2-7 .
CSVDLPERRITTDTQYF TGCAGCGTTGATCTCCCCGAGAGGCGGATAACCACAGATACGCAGTATTTT TRBV29-1 . TRBJ2-3 .
CASSLMALEEQFF TGTGCCAGCAGCTTAATGGCTCTAGAGGAGCAGTTCTTC TRBV7-3 . TRBJ2-1 .
CASSYRGLTSLNYGYTF TGTGCCAGCAGTTACAGGGGGCTCACAAGCCTTAACTATGGCTACACCTTC TRBV28 . TRBJ1-2 TRBD1
CASSSPAGISYEQYF TGTGCCAGCAGTTCCCCAGCGGGGATCTCCTACGAGCAGTACTTC TRBV27 . TRBJ2-7 TRBD2
CASSYSGGFIEAFF TGTGCCAGCAGTTACTCCGGAGGTTTCATTGAAGCTTTCTTT TRBV6-5 . TRBJ1-1 .
CASSFECRGPYNEQFF TGTGCCAGCAGTTTCGAATGCAGGGGGCCCTACAATGAGCAGTTCTTC TRBV27 . TRBJ2-1 TRBD1
CASSMMTGGYEQYF TGTGCCAGTAGTATGATGACCGGGGGCTACGAGCAGTACTTC TRBV19 once TRBJ2-7 .
CASSFRDNQPQHF TGTGCCAGTAGCTTCCGGGACAATCAGCCCCAGCATTTT TRBV19 . TRBJ1-5 .
CASSLRRALAYEQYF TGTGCCAGCAGCTTACGGCGGGCGCTCGCCTACGAGCAGTACTTC TRBV7-8 . TRBJ2-7 .
CASSLGEGTGANVLTF TGTGCCAGCAGCTTAGGGGAGGGGACTGGGGCCAACGTCCTGACTTTC TRBV7-6 . TRBJ2-6 TRBD2
CASSISGGRGLNEQFF TGTGCCAGTAGTATATCCGGCGGGAGGGGACTCAATGAGCAGTTCTTC TRBV19 . TRBJ2-1 TRBD2
CASSLRGGFAQKETQYF TGCGCCAGCAGCTTGAGAGGGGGCTTCGCCCAAAAAGAGACCCAGTACTTC TRBV5-1 . TRBJ2-5 TRBD1
CASSPGLGYNEQFF TGTGCCAGCAGTCCAGGACTAGGGTACAATGAGCAGTTCTTC TRBV27 . TRBJ2-1 TRBD2
CASSVQGSDLYSNQPQHF TGTGCCAGCAGTGTACAAGGCAGCGACCTTTATAGCAATCAGCCCCAGCATTTT TRBV6-4 . TRBJ1-5 .
CASPIPYGNTEAFF TGTGCCAGCCCTATCCCCTACGGGAACACTGAAGCTTTCTTT TRBV27 . TRBJ1-1 .
CASSSTSGTYEQYF TGCGCCAGCAGCTCGACTAGCGGAACATACGAGCAGTACTTC TRBV5-1 few TRBJ2-7 TRBD2
CASSWAGTGDYEQYF TGTGCCAGCAGCTGGGCCGGGACAGGTGACTACGAGCAGTACTTC TRBV6-5 few TRBJ2-7 TRBD1
CASSRQAHHGYTF TGTGCCAGCAGCCGACAGGCCCACCATGGCTACACCTTC TRBV9 . TRBJ1-2 .
CATQTTYEQYF TGTGCCACCCAAACTACCTACGAGCAGTACTTC TRBV27 . TRBJ2-7 .
CASSLSVGVYGYTF TGTGCCAGCAGTTTATCGGTAGGGGTCTATGGCTACACCTTC TRBV27 . TRBJ1-2 .
CASSFRRGEYSSYNEQFF TGTGCCAGCAGCTTCCGCAGGGGGGAGTATAGCTCCTACAATGAGCAGTTCTTC TRBV7-9 . TRBJ2-1 .
CASRTYRAYNEQFF TGTGCCAGCAGAACCTACAGGGCATACAATGAGCAGTTCTTC TRBV28 . TRBJ2-1 .
CASSIARGYEQYF TGTGCCAGTAGTATAGCCAGGGGCTACGAGCAGTACTTC TRBV19 few TRBJ2-7 .
CASSWTGGNTEAFF TGTGCCAGCAGTTGGACAGGGGGCAACACTGAAGCTTTCTTT TRBV6-1 . TRBJ1-1 TRBD1
CATSREAGILYEQYF TGTGCCACCAGCAGAGAAGCGGGGATCCTCTACGAGCAGTACTTC TRBV15 once TRBJ2-7 TRBD2
CASSQASAAGGYYEQYF TGCGCCAGCAGCCAAGCCTCCGCGGCAGGGGGCTACTACGAGCAGTACTTC TRBV4-1 . TRBJ2-7 TRBD1
CASSLPSAGKEAFF TGTGCCAGCAGTCTCCCTTCAGCAGGCAAGGAAGCTTTCTTT TRBV13 . TRBJ1-1 .
CVVAGRSSGYTF TGTGTCGTGGCAGGGCGCTCGAGTGGCTACACCTTC TRBV2 . TRBJ1-2 .
CASSTRHGTGGAGSKNIQYF TGCGCCAGCAGCACCCGACACGGGACAGGGGGCGCGGGTTCCAAAAACATTCAGTACTTC TRBV4-1 . TRBJ2-4 TRBD1
CAIGDERDTDYEQYF TGTGCCATCGGAGATGAACGGGACACAGACTACGAGCAGTACTTC TRBV10-3 . TRBJ2-7 .
CASSFRTGSNQPQHF TGTGCCAGCAGCTTCCGGACAGGTAGCAATCAGCCCCAGCATTTT TRBV11-3 many TRBJ1-5 TRBD1
CASSLVGQGYNYEQYF TGTGCCAGCAGCCTTGTGGGACAGGGGTACAACTACGAGCAGTACTTC TRBV27 . TRBJ2-7 TRBD1